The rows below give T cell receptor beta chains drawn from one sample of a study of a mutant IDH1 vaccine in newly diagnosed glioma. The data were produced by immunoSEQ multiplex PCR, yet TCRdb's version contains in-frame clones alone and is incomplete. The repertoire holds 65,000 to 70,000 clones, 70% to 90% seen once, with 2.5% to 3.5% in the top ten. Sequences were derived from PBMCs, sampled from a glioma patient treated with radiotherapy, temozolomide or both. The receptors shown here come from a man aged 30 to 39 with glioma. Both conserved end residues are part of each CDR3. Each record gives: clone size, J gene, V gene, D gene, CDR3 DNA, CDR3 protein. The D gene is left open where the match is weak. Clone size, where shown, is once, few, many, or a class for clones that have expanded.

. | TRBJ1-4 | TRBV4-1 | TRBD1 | TGCGCCAGCAGCCGGGACAGGGGCACTGAGAAACTGTTTTTT | CASSRDRGTEKLFF
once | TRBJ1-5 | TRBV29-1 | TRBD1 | TGCAGCGTCCGCGGACAGGGGGCATCTCAGCCCCAGCATTTT | CSVRGQGASQPQHF
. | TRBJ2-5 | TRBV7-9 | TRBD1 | TGTGCCAGCAGCTCCGCTGCCTGGGGACAGGCGGAGACCCAGTACTTC | CASSSAAWGQAETQYF
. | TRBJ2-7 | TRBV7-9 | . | TGTGCCAGCAGCTTGACAGCCTACGAGCAGTACTTC | CASSLTAYEQYF
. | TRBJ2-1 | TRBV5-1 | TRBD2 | TGCGCCAGCAGCTCGCTTCTTGCGGGGGGCGGCAATGAGCAGTTCTTC | CASSSLLAGGGNEQFF
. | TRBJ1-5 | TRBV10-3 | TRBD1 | TGTGCCATCAGTTCCAAGATTGTGACTACAGGGGGCAATCAGCCCCAGCATTTT | CAISSKIVTTGGNQPQHF
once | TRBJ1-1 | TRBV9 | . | TGTGCCAGCAGCGTAGGCGGCTCCCTGCGCACTGAAGCTTTCTTT | CASSVGGSLRTEAFF
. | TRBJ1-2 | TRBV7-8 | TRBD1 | TGTGCCAGCAGCTTCGGGACAGGGAACTATGGCTACACCTTC | CASSFGTGNYGYTF
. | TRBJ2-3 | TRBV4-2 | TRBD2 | TGTGCCAGCAGCCAAGGGTTCGTTTCTGCGGGGGGGCCAGATACGCAGTATTTT | CASSQGFVSAGGPDTQYF
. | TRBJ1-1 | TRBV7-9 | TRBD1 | TGTGCCAGCAGCACCTACAGGGGTCCGAACACTGAAGCTTTCTTT | CASSTYRGPNTEAFF
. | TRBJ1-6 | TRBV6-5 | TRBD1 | TGTGCCAGCAGTTCTCAGGGGGAGGTCTCACCCCTCCACTTT | CASSSQGEVSPLHF
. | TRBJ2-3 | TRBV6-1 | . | TGTGCCAGCAGTGAACCGACTAACCGTTGGGATACGCAGTATTTT | CASSEPTNRWDTQYF
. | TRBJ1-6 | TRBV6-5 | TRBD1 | TGTGCCAGCAGTTCCGGGACAGGGAATTCACCCCTCCACTTT | CASSSGTGNSPLHF
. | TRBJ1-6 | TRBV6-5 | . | TGTGCCAGCAGGAGGGACGGGGTGAGTTCACCCCTCCACTTT | CASRRDGVSSPLHF
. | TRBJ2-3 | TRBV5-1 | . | TGCGCCAGCAGCTTGGCTCCCGGGGGCGCGGGCGCAGATACGCAGTATTTT | CASSLAPGGAGADTQYF
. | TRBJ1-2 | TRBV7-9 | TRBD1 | TGTGCCAGCAGCTCACCTGACAGGGCGCGGGACTATGGCTACACCTTC | CASSSPDRARDYGYTF
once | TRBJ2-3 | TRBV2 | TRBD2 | TGTGCCGGCCGGGACTATACAGATACGCAGTATTTT | CAGRDYTDTQYF